In its sample, the clone carrying this T cell receptor beta chain was seen a few times. The data were obtained in a study of OX40 agonist ivuxolimab in advanced cancers. Across the study: Patients received the agonistic anti-OX40 (CD134) antibody ivuxolimab.

Method: immunoSEQ multiplex PCR; TCRdb's copy keeps in-frame clones and lacks some. The sample records approximately 11,000 clones, roughly 77% being singletons. Cycle 7 day 1, cycle 4 day 1, and baseline were the timepoints at which blood was sampled. The starting material was CD4+ or CD8+ T cells sorted from blood, obtained in a trial of the OX40 agonist ivuxolimab. The receptor comes from an adult with an advanced solid tumor such as melanoma, head and neck, liver or kidney cancer.

The DNA for the CDR3 is TGTGCCAGCAGTACCAACACTGAAGCTTTCTTT. Translated: CASSTNTEAFF. The chain recombines TRBV27 with TRBJ1-1; no clear D. CDR3 length: 11 amino acids. With 5 bases removed from V and 2 bases from J, the gap between germline ends came to 3 bases. The germline CDR1 and CDR2 sequences are MNHEY and SMNVEV (reference sequence).